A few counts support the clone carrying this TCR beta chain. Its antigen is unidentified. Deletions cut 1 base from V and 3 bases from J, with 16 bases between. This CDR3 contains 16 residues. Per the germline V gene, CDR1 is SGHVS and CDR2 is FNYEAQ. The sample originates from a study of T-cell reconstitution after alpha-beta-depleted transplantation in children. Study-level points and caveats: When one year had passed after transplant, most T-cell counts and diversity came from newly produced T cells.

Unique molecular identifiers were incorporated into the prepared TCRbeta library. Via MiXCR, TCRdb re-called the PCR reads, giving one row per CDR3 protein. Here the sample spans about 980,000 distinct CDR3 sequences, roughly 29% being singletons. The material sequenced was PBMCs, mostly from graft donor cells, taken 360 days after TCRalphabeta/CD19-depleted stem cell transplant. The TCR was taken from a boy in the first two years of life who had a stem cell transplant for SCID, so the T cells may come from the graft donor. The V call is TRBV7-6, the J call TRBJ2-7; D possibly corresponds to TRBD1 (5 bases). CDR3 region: CASSLGPEQGFYEQYF. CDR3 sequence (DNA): TGTGCCAGCAGCTTAGGGCCGGAGCAGGGATTCTACGAGCAGTACTTC.